The clone carrying this T cell receptor (beta chain) was detected many times. As yet, its antigen is unknown. The CDR3 spans 15 residues. Trimming removed 5 bases from V and 1 base from J, with 11 bases in between. These data originate in a study of read filtering for tumor transcriptome and immune sequencing. The wider study: DNase treatment preceded whole-transcriptome library preparation. RNA-seq yielded only about 85 to 1273 TCR reads, IR-seq about 4 to 10.27 million.

Notes on the study in general: Around 85% of IR-seq clonotypes had one read, totaling approximately 3.3% of reads; RNA-seq: 74.6% and 44.6%. IR-seq and RNA-seq agreed better without single-read clonotypes.

From about 400 ng of RNA, a library with molecular barcoded alpha/delta and beta/gamma adaptors was made. TCRdb recomputed calls from the reads with MiXCR, one row per CDR3 protein. The sample yields tens of thousands of distinct CDR3 sequences, 20% seen once. The chain employs TRBV12-3 or TRBV12-4 and TRBJ2-2; D may be TRBD1 (6 bases). The sequenced sample consisted of a population of CD138-negative cells sorted from bone marrow. This receptor was taken from a donor aged 40 or over with multiple myeloma. CDR3: CASSLGHLNTGELFF. Here the CDR3 DNA reads TGTGCCAGCAGTCTGGGACACTTGAACACCGGGGAGCTGTTTTTT.